The source of this T cell receptor (beta chain) is a study of T cell changes during pregnancy in multiple sclerosis. TCRdb keeps only in-frame clones here, not all; method: immunoSEQ multiplex PCR. The data hold about 57,000 clones, with 85% to 95% observed a single time. The CDR3 consists of 15 residues. Germline V CDR1 and CDR2: SGHTA, FQGTGA. V lost 5 bases and J lost 5; bases outside the gene matches: 5. Sequenced material: peripheral blood, taken after pregnancy. The receptor was derived from a female donor in good health, enrolled as a control in a pregnancy study. The chain carries TRBV7-3 and TRBJ2-1; 11 positions match TRBD2. In DNA, the CDR3 is TGTGCCAGCAGCCTCACGGGACTAGCGGACAATGAGCAGTTCTTC. Protein sequence: CASSLTGLADNEQFF.